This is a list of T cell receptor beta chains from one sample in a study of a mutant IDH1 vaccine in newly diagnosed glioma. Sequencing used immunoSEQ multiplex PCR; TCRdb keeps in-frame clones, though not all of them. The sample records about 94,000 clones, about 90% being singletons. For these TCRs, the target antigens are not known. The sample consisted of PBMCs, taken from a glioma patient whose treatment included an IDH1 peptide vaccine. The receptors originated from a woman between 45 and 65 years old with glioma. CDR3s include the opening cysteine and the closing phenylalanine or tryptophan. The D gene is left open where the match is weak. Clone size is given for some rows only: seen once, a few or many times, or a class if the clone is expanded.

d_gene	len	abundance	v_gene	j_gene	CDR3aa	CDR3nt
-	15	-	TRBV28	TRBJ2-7	CASSLWFRGANEQYF	TGTGCCAGCAGTTTATGGTTCAGGGGAGCAAACGAGCAGTACTTC
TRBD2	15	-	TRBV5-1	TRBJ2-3	CASSLGASGPYTQYF	TGCGCCAGCAGCTTGGGTGCTAGCGGCCCTTATACGCAGTATTTT
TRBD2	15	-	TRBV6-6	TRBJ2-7	CASSYILAGVGEQYF	TGTGCCAGCAGTTACATCCTAGCGGGAGTGGGTGAGCAGTACTTC
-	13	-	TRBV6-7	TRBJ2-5	CASSYSRRETQYF	TGTGCCAGCAGTTACTCAAGGCGGGAGACCCAGTACTTC
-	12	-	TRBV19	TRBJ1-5	CASRAGDQPQHF	TGTGCCAGTAGGGCCGGGGATCAGCCCCAGCATTTT
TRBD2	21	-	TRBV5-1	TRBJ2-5	CASSLVRRWGSGSRPGETQYF	TGCGCCAGCAGCTTGGTGCGGCGATGGGGTAGCGGGAGCCGACCGGGAGAGACCCAGTACTTC
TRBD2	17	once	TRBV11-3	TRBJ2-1	CASSLNPRSGRYNEQFF	TGTGCCAGCAGCTTAAACCCCCGCAGCGGGAGGTACAATGAGCAGTTCTTC
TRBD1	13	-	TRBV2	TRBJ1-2	CASRGDSYYGYTF	TGTGCCAGCAGGGGGGACAGCTACTATGGCTACACCTTC
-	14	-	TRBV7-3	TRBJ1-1	CASSWGLVNTEAFF	TGTGCCAGCTCCTGGGGGTTGGTGAACACTGAAGCTTTCTTT
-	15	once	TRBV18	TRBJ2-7	CASSPRQEGVEEQYF	TGTGCCAGCTCACCCCGACAGGAGGGGGTTGAGGAGCAGTACTTC
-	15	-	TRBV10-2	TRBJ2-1	CASSERTPVGNEQFF	TGCGCCAGCAGTGAGCGGACTCCCGTGGGCAATGAGCAGTTCTTC
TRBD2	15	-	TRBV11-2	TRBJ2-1	CASSVGLAGAHEQFF	TGTGCCAGCAGCGTGGGACTAGCGGGAGCCCATGAGCAGTTCTTC
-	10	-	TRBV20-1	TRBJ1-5	CSAGNQPQHF	TGCAGTGCTGGAAATCAGCCCCAGCATTTT
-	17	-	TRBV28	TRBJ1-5	CASSSSRRWVRGQPQHF	TGTGCCAGCAGTTCATCCCGACGGTGGGTCCGGGGTCAGCCCCAGCATTTT
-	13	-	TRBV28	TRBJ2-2	CASRKGGTGELFF	TGTGCCAGCAGGAAGGGGGGGACCGGGGAGCTGTTTTTT
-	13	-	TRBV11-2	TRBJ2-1	CASSVEAANEQFF	TGTGCCAGCAGCGTGGAGGCAGCCAATGAGCAGTTCTTC
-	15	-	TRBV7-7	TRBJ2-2	CASRPDSTNTGELFF	TGTGCTAGCAGACCGGACAGCACGAACACCGGGGAGCTGTTTTTT
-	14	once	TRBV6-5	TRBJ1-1	CASSPEGQKKKAFF	TGTGCCAGCAGCCCCGAAGGACAGAAGAAGAAAGCTTTCTTT
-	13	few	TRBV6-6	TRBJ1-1	CASSFSHSTEAFF	TGTGCCAGCAGTTTCAGCCATAGCACTGAAGCTTTCTTT
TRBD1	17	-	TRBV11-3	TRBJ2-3	CASSLEGPRQGADTQYF	TGTGCCAGCAGCTTAGAGGGTCCTCGACAGGGGGCAGATACGCAGTATTTT
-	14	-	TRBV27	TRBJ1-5	CASSLGGPNQSQHF	TGTGCCAGCAGTTTAGGGGGGCCGAATCAGTCCCAGCATTTT
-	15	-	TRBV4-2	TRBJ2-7	CASSLTGTFTFEQYF	TGTGCCAGCAGCCTAACCGGGACATTCACGTTCGAGCAGTACTTC
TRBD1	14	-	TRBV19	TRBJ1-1	CASSTQGRGTEAFF	TGTGCCAGTAGTACACAGGGGCGGGGAACTGAAGCTTTCTTT
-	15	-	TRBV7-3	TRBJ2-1	CASSPGTSNYNEQFF	TGTGCCAGCAGCCCGGGGACTTCTAATTACAATGAGCAGTTCTTC
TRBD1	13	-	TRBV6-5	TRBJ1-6	CASSEGQRTPLHF	TGTGCCAGCAGTGAGGGACAGCGGACACCCCTCCACTTT
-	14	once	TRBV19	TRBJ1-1	CASSPKGQLAEAFF	TGTGCCAGTAGTCCCAAAGGACAGCTCGCTGAAGCTTTCTTT
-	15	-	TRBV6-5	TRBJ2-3	CASSYSNRRTDTQYF	TGTGCCAGCAGTTACTCGAATAGACGCACAGATACGCAGTATTTT
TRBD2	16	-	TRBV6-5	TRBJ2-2	CASSSLTSGMPGELFF	TGTGCCAGCAGTTCCCTGACTAGCGGGATGCCCGGGGAGCTGTTTTTT